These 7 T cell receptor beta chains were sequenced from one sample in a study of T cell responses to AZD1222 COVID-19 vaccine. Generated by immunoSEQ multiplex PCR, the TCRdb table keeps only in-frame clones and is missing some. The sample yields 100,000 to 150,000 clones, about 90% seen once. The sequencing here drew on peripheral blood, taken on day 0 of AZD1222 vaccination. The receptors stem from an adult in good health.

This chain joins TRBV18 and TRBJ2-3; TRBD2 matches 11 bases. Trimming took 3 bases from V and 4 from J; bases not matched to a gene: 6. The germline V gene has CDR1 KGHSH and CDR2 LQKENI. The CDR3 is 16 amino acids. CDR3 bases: TGTGCCAGCTCACCTTCGACTAGCGGGAATTCAGATACGCAGTATTTT. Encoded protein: CASSPSTSGNSDTQYF.

In DNA, the CDR3 is TGTGCCAGCAGCTTGGAGGGGGGGTACCGGGTCAATGAGCAGTTCTTC. This codes for CASSLEGGYRVNEQFF. This chain links TRBV5-6 with TRBJ2-1, with a possible D match to TRBD2 (7 bases). Germline-derived CDR1 and CDR2 are SGHDT and YYEEEE. Trimming took 0 bases from V and 6 from J, leaving 16 bases between them. This CDR3 is built from 16 residues.

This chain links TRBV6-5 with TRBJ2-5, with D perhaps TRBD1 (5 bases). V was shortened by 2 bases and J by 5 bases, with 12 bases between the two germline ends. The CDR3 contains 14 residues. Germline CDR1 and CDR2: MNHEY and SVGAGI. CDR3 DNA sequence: TGTGCCAGCAGTTACGCCAAGGCAGGGGAGACCCAGTACTTC. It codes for CASSYAKAGETQYF.

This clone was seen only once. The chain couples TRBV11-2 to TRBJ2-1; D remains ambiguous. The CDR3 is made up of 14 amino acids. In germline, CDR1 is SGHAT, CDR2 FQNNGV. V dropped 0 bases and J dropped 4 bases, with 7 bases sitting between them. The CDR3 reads CASSLDWGYNEQFF. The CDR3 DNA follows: TGTGCCAGCAGCTTAGATTGGGGTTACAATGAGCAGTTCTTC.

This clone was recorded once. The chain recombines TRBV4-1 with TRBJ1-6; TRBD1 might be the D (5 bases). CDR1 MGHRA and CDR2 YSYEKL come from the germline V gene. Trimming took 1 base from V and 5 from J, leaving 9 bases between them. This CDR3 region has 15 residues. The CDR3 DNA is TGCGCCAGCAGCCAAGGGACATGGAATAATTCACCCCTCCACTTT. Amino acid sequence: CASSQGTWNNSPLHF.

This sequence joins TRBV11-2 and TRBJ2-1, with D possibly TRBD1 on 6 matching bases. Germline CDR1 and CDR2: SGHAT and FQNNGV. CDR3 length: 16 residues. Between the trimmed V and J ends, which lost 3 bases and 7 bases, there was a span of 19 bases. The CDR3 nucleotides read TGTGCCAGCAGCTTTGCTGGGGACACGGCAGGAAATGAGCAGTTCTTC. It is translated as CASSFAGDTAGNEQFF.

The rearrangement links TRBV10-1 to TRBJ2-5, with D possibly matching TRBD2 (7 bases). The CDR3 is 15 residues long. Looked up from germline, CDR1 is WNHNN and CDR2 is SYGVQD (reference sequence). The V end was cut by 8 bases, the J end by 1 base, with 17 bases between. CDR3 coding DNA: TGCGCCAGCGCGGGGGCCCCGTTATCCCAAGAGACCCAGTACTTC. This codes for CASAGAPLSQETQYF.